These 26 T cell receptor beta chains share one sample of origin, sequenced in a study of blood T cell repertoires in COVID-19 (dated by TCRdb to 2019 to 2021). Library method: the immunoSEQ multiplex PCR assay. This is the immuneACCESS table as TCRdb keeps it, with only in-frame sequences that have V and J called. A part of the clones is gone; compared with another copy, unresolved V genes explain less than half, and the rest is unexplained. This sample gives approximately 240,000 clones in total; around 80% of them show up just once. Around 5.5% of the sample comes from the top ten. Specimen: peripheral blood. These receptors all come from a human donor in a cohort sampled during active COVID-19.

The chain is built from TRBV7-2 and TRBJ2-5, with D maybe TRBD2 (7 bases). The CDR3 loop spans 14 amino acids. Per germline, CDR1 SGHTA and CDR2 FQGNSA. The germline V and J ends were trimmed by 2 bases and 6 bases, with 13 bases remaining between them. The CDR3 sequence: CASSLSGGEKTQYF. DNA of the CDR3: TGTGCCAGCAGCTTATCGGGGGGCGAGAAGACCCAGTACTTC.

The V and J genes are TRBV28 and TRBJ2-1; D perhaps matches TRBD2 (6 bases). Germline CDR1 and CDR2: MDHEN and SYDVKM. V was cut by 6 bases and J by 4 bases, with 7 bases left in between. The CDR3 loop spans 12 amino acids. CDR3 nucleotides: TGTGCCAGCAGGGCGGGGTACAATGAGCAGTTCTTC. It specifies CASRAGYNEQFF.

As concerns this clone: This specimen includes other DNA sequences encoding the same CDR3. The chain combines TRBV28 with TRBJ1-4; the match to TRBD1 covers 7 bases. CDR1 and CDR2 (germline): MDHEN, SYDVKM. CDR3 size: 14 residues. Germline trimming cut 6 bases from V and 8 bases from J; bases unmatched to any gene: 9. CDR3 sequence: CASRRQGLGEKLFF. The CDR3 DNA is TGTGCCAGCAGGCGACAGGGATTAGGGGAAAAACTGTTTTTT.

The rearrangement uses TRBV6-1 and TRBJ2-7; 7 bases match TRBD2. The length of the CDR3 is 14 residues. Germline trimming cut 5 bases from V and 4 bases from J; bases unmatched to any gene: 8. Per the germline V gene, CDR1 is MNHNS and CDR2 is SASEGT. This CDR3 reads CASSTSGGFYEQYF. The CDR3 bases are TGTGCCAGCAGTACCTCCGGGGGGTTTTACGAGCAGTACTTC.

The CDR3 here is CASSLVSQETQYF. The CDR3 coding sequence is TGTGCCAGCAGCTTAGTCAGCCAAGAGACCCAGTACTTC. The chain has TRBV7-9 and TRBJ2-5; D is uncertain. The CDR3 is 13 amino acids. Deletions cut 1 base from V and 1 base from J, with 4 bases between. CDR1 SEHNR and CDR2 FQNEAQ come from the germline V gene (reference sequence).

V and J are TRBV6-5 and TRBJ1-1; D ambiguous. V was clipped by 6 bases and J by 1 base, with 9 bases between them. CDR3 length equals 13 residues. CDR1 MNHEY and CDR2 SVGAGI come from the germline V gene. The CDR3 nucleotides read TGTGCCAGCAGCCTGGTAGAGAACACTGAAGCTTTCTTT. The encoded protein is CASSLVENTEAFF.

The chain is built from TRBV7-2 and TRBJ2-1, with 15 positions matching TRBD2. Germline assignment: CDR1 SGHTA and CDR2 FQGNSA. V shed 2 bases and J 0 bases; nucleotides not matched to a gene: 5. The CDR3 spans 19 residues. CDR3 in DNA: TGTGCCAGCAGCTTACGCGGGACTAGCGGGGGGAGCTCCTACAATGAGCAGTTCTTC. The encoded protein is CASSLRGTSGGSSYNEQFF.

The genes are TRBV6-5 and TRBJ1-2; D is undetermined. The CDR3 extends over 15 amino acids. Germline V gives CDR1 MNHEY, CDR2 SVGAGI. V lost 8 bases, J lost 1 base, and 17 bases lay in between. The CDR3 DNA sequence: TGTGCCAGCCGGCGCGGAGACCTCATTAACTATGGCTACACCTTC. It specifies CASRRGDLINYGYTF.

CDR3 sequence: CASSQLKRPGDTYTDTQYF. Written as DNA, the CDR3 is TGTGCCAGCAGCCAACTGAAGAGGCCCGGGGACACTTACACAGATACGCAGTATTTT. V is TRBV3-1 (or the pseudogene TRBV3-2) and J is TRBJ2-3; D possibly corresponds to TRBD1 (6 bases). Germline CDR1 reads LGHDT; CDR2 reads YNNKEL (reference sequence). The CDR3 contains 19 residues. V lost 2 bases and J 2 bases, leaving 23 bases between the germline ends.

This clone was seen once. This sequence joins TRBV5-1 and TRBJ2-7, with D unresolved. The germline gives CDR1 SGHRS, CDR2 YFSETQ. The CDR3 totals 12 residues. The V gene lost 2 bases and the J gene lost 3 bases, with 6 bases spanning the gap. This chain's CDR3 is CASSFSDYEQYF. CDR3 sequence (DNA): TGCGCCAGCAGCTTCAGCGACTACGAGCAGTACTTC.

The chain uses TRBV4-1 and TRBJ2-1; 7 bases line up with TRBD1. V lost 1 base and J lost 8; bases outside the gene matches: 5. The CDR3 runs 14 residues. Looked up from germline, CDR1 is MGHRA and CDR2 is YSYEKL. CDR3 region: CASSQGQGRDEQFF. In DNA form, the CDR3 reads TGCGCCAGCAGCCAAGGACAGGGAAGAGATGAGCAGTTCTTC.

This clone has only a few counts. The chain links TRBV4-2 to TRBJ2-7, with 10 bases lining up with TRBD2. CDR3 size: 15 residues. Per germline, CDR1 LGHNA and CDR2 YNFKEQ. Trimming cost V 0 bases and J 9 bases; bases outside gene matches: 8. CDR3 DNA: TGTGCCAGCAGCCAAGACGTAGCGGGAGGCCTAGGGCAGTACTTC. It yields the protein CASSQDVAGGLGQYF.

The CDR3 nucleotides read TGTGCCAGCAGTTTAATGTTGAGTAAAACCTACGAGCAGTACTTC. This codes for CASSLMLSKTYEQYF. The chain joins TRBV27 to TRBJ2-7, with D hard to call. The V gene's germline CDR1 is MNHEY and CDR2 SMNVEV (reference sequence). This CDR3 has 15 amino acids. The ends were cut back, 2 bases at V and 2 bases at J, with 13 bases in the middle.

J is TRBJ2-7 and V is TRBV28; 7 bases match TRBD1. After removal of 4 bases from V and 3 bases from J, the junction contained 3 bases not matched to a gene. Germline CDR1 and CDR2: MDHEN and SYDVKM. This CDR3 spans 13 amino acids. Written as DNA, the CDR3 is TGTGCCAGCAGTTCGGGACAGAGCTACGAGCAGTACTTC. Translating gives CASSSGQSYEQYF. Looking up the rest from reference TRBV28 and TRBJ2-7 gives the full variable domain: DVKVTQSSRYLVKRTGEKVFLECVQDMDHENMFWYRQDPGLGLRLIYFSYDVKMKEKGDIPEGYSVSREKKERFSLILESASTNQTSMYLCASSSGQSYEQYFGPGTRLTVT.

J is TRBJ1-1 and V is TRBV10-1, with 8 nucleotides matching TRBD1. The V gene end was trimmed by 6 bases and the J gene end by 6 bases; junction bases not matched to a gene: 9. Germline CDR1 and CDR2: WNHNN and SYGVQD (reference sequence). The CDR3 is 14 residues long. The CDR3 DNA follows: TGCGCCAGCAGGGAAGGACAGGGTCGCGCTGAAGCTTTCTTT. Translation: CASREGQGRAEAFF.

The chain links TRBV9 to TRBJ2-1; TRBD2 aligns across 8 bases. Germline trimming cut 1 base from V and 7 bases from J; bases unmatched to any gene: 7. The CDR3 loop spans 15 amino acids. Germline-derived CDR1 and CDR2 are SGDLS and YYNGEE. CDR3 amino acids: CASSVSGGPGNEQFF. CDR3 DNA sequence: TGTGCCAGCAGCGTATCGGGAGGGCCCGGGAATGAGCAGTTCTTC. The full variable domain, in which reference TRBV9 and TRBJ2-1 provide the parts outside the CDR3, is DSGVTQTPKHLITATGQRVTLRCSPRSGDLSVYWYQQSLDQGLQFLIQYYNGEERAKGNILERFSAQQFPDLHSELNLSSLELGDSALYFCASSVSGGPGNEQFFGPGTRLTVL.

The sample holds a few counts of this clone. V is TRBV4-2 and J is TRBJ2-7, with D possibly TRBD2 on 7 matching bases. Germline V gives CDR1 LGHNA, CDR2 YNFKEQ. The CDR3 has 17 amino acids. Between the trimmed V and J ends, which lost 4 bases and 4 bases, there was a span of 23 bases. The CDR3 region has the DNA TGTGCCAGCAGCCGTCGACAGGACGGGAGGACTAAGTACGAGCAGTACTTC. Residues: CASSRRQDGRTKYEQYF.

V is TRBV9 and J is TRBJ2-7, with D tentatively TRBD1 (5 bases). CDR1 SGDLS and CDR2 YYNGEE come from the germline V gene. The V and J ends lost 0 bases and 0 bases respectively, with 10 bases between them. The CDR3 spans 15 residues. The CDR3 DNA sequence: TGTGCCAGCAGCGTAGGGGGCCTCAGCTCCTACGAGCAGTACTTC. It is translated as CASSVGGLSSYEQYF. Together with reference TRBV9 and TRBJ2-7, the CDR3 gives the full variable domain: DSGVTQTPKHLITATGQRVTLRCSPRSGDLSVYWYQQSLDQGLQFLIQYYNGEERAKGNILERFSAQQFPDLHSELNLSSLELGDSALYFCASSVGGLSSYEQYFGPGTRLTVT.

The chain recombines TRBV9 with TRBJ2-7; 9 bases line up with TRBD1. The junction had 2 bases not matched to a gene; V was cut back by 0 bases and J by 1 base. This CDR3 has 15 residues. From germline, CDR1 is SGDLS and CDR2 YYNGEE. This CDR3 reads CASSVGTGASYEQYF. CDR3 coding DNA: TGTGCCAGCAGCGTAGGGACAGGGGCTTCCTACGAGCAGTACTTC.

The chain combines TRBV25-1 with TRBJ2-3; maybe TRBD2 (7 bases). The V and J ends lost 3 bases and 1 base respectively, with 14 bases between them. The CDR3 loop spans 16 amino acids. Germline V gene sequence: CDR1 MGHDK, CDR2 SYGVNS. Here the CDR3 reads CASSDPVGGRTDTQYF. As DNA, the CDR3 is TGTGCCAGCAGTGATCCTGTGGGGGGGCGCACAGATACGCAGTATTTT.

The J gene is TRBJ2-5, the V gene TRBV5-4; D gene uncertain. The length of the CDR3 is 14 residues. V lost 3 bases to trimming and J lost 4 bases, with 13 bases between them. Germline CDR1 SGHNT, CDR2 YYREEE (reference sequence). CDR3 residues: CASSSQQTSETQYF. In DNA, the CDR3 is TGTGCCAGCAGCTCTCAACAGACGTCAGAGACCCAGTACTTC.

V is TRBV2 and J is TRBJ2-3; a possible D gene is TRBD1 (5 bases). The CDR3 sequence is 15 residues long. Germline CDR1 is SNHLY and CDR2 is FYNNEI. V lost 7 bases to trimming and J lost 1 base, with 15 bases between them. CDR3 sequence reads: CASMETVLRTDTQYF. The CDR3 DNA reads TGTGCCAGCATGGAGACAGTCTTACGCACAGATACGCAGTATTTT.

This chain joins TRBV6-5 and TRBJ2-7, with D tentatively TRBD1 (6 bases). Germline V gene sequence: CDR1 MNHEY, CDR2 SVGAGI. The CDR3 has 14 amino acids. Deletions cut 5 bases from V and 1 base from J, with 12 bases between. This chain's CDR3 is CASSLLQGSYEQYF. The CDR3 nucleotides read TGTGCCAGCAGTCTTTTACAGGGTTCCTACGAGCAGTACTTC.

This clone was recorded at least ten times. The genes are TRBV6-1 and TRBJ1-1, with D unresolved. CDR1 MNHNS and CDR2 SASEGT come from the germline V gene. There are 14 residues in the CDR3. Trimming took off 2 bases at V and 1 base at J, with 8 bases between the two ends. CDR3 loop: CASSETPSNTEAFF. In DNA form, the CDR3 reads TGTGCCAGCAGTGAAACACCGTCGAACACTGAAGCTTTCTTT.

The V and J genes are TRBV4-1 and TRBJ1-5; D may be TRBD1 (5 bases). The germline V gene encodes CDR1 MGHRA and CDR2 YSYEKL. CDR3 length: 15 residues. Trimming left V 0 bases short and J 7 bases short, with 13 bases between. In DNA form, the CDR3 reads TGCGCCAGCAGCCAAGATGGGGCAGGGAGGCAGCCCCAGCATTTT. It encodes CASSQDGAGRQPQHF.

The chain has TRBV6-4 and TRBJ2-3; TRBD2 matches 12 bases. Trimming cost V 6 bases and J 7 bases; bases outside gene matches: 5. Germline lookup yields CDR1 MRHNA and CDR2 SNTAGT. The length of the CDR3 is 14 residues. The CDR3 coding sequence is TGTGCCAGCAGGACGACTAGCGGGAGTTATACGCAGTATTTT. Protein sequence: CASRTTSGSYTQYF.